Sequencing of this T cell receptor beta chain was carried out in a study of control samples from healthy donors and cancer patients. Here immunoSEQ multiplex PCR was the method, and the copy in TCRdb shows in-frame clones only, minus some. This sample has 150,000 to 180,000 clones, with approximately 94% found just once. The CDR3 spans 12 residues. Trimming shortened V by 5 bases and J by 8 bases, and 12 bases separated the two germline ends. CDR1 and CDR2 (germline): LGHDT, YNNKEL (reference sequence). Sequencing input: blood. The sequence was obtained from a man aged 35-49 years in good health. This chain connects TRBV3-1 (or the pseudogene TRBV3-2) to TRBJ1-2, with D tentatively TRBD1 (5 bases). In DNA form, the CDR3 reads TGTGCCAGCAGCTCTCCAACAGGCGGCTACACCTTC. Amino acids: CASSSPTGGYTF.